These 25 T cell receptor beta chains came from one sample sequenced in a study of T cells in narcolepsy. Only in-frame clones appear in the TCRdb table, and some are missing; sequencing was by immunoSEQ multiplex PCR. The table has fewer than 40,000 clones, 81% seen once. Sequencing used memory (CD45RA-) CD4+ T cells from blood. These receptors came from a human donor in good health.

This clone appeared a few times. The rearrangement joins TRBV2 to TRBJ1-6; 8 bases agree with TRBD1. CDR1 and CDR2 from the germline V gene are SNHLY and FYNNEI. V lost 6 bases to trimming and J lost 7 bases; unmatched junction nucleotides: 5. CDR3 length: 14 residues. CDR3 protein: CASRMTGANSPLHF. Here the CDR3 DNA reads TGTGCCAGCAGGATGACAGGGGCCAATTCACCCCTCCACTTT. Supplemented by reference TRBV2 and TRBJ1-6, the full variable domain reads EPEVTQTPSHQVTQMGQEVILRCVPISNHLYFYWYRQILGQKVEFLVSFYNNEISEKSEIFDDQFSVERPDGSNFTLKIRSTKLEDSAMYFCASRMTGANSPLHFGNGTRLTVT.

V usage is TRBV29-1 and J usage is TRBJ2-5; TRBD2 matches 13 bases. Germline V gives CDR1 SQVTM, CDR2 ANQGSEA. V gave up 6 bases and J gave up 5 bases; unmatched junction bases: 3. The length of the CDR3 is 13 residues. CDR3 protein: CSVKTSGGETQYF. In DNA, the CDR3 is TGCAGCGTCAAGACTAGCGGGGGGGAGACCCAGTACTTC.

V gene TRBV30 combines with J gene TRBJ1-5; D is ambiguous. The CDR3 is made up of 14 amino acids. Germline V gene lookup returns CDR1 GTSNPN and CDR2 SVGIG (reference sequence). The V end lost 0 bases, the J end lost 7 bases, and 13 bases lay between the germline ends. The CDR3 sequence is CAWSVDTSDQPQHF. DNA for the CDR3: TGTGCCTGGAGTGTCGATACCTCGGACCAGCCCCAGCATTTT.

The chain uses TRBV14 and TRBJ2-1; 10 bases are a match to TRBD1. V dropped 2 bases and J dropped 14; count of bases not matched to a gene: 9. Per germline, CDR1 SGHDN and CDR2 FVKESK. CDR3 length equals 14 residues. CDR3 sequence (DNA): TGTGCCAGCAGCCAAACGGGAAAGACAGGGGGCAAGTTCTTC. It encodes CASSQTGKTGGKFF. Using reference TRBV14 and TRBJ2-1 for the parts outside the CDR3, the full variable domain is EAGVTQFPSHSVIEKGQTVTLRCDPISGHDNLYWYRRVMGKEIKFLLHFVKESKQDESGMPNNRFLAERTGGTYSTLKVQPAELEDSGVYFCASSQTGKTGGKFFGPGTRLTVL.

This chain links TRBV5-1 with TRBJ2-7, with 7 bases lining up with TRBD1. CDR1 and CDR2 (germline): SGHRS, YFSETQ. The CDR3 has 14 amino acids. V shed 4 bases and J 0 bases; nucleotides not matched to a gene: 4. The DNA of the CDR3 is TGCGCCAGCAGCCCCCGACAGGGCTCCTACGAGCAGTACTTC. Its protein is CASSPRQGSYEQYF. Full variable domain (rest looked up from reference TRBV5-1 and TRBJ2-7): KAGVTQTPRYLIKTRGQQVTLSCSPISGHRSVSWYQQTPGQGLQFLFEYFSETQRNKGNFPGRFSGRQFSNSRSEMNVSTLELGDSALYLCASSPRQGSYEQYFGPGTRLTVT.

This clone was detected once. The junction departs from germline at one end; a sequencing error may be responsible. This CDR3 reads CASSMLMSFEF. The CDR3 DNA follows: TGTGCCAGTAGTATGCTAATGTCCTTCGAGTTT. The chain has TRBV19 and TRBJ1-1; D unresolved. The CDR3 is 11 residues long. Germline lookup yields CDR1 LNHDA and CDR2 SQIVND (reference sequence).

V usage is TRBV7-3 and J usage is TRBJ2-2; the match to TRBD1 covers 9 bases. V lost 2 bases, J lost 1 base, and 2 bases stayed unmatched. Per germline, CDR1 SGHTA and CDR2 FQGTGA. CDR3 length: 16 amino acids. CDR3 sequence (DNA): TGTGCCAGCAGCTTATACAGGGGGCAGAACACCGGGGAGCTGTTTTTT. Residues: CASSLYRGQNTGELFF.

This clone was seen a handful of times. V usage is TRBV5-6 and J usage is TRBJ1-1; D gene uncertain. Germline V gene lookup returns CDR1 SGHDT and CDR2 YYEEEE. The germline V and J ends were trimmed by 4 bases and 4 bases, with 5 bases remaining between them. This CDR3 comprises 11 residues. The CDR3: CASSSFTEAFF. The CDR3, as DNA: TGTGCCAGCAGCAGCTTCACTGAAGCTTTCTTT.

This chain uses TRBV5-5 with TRBJ2-3, with 10 bases fitting TRBD2. The germline CDR1 and CDR2 sequences are SGHKS and YYEKEE (reference sequence). The CDR3 covers 16 residues. V gave up 4 bases and J gave up 1 base; unmatched junction bases: 6. CDR3 amino acids: CASSHSGTSGTDTQYF. The CDR3, as DNA: TGTGCCAGCAGCCACTCGGGGACTAGCGGCACAGATACGCAGTATTTT.

The chain uses TRBV2 and TRBJ2-5; D remains unclear. The CDR3 is made up of 11 amino acids. In germline, CDR1 is SNHLY, CDR2 FYNNEI. The V end was cut by 7 bases, the J end by 5 bases, with 8 bases between. CDR3 sequence reads: CASTIRETQYF. The CDR3 DNA is TGTGCCAGCACAATCCGGGAGACCCAGTACTTC.

The chain combines TRBV6-7 with TRBJ1-3; no clear D gene. TRBV6-7 is an ORF for which the function is uncertain. V was cut by 6 bases and J by 0 bases, with 12 bases left in between. The length of the CDR3 is 15 residues. CDR3 nucleotides: TGTGCCAGCAGGGGCCCGTGGTCCTCTGGAAACACCATATATTTT. Protein product: CASRGPWSSGNTIYF.

This rearrangement joins TRBV27 to TRBJ2-7; TRBD1 is a possible D gene (6 bases). From germline, CDR1 is MNHEY and CDR2 SMNVEV (reference sequence). This CDR3 contains 13 residues. The V end lost 3 bases, the J end lost 5 bases, and 11 bases lay between the germline ends. CDR3 sequence (DNA): TGTGCCAGCAGTTTCTCAGGGGCCCACGAGCAGTACTTC. It codes for CASSFSGAHEQYF.

This clone was seen only a few times. DNA of the CDR3: TGCGCCAGCGGAGCATCTGGAAGGGCTCAGCCCCAGCATTTT. As protein: CASGASGRAQPQHF. This chain joins TRBV10-2 and TRBJ1-5; D gene uncertain. This CDR3 region has 14 residues. V was cut by 8 bases and J by 6 bases, with 17 bases left in between. Looked up from germline, CDR1 is WSHSY and CDR2 is SAAADI.

Note on this clone: The sample contains more than one DNA sequence encoding this CDR3. The chain is built from TRBV15 and TRBJ2-7; D gene unclear. Trimming removed 0 bases at V and 0 bases at J, with 9 bases between. The CDR3 is 15 amino acids. The germline gives CDR1 LNHNV, CDR2 YYDKDF (reference sequence). DNA of the CDR3: TGTGCCACCAGCAGAGATTACGGAAGCTCCTACGAGCAGTACTTC. This encodes CATSRDYGSSYEQYF.

The chain couples TRBV6-5 to TRBJ2-7; 10 bases fit TRBD1. Germline V CDR1 and CDR2: MNHEY, SVGAGI. The CDR3 has 15 amino acids. V lost 3 bases, J lost 5 bases, and 7 bases stayed unmatched. The CDR3 DNA is TGTGCCAGCAGTTATTCCGGGACAGGGGTTGACGAGCAGTACTTC. Its protein is CASSYSGTGVDEQYF.

The V gene is TRBV6-1, the J gene TRBJ1-1; D is unclear. V gave up 4 bases and J gave up 3 bases, with 9 bases separating them. CDR1 and CDR2 from the germline V gene are MNHNS and SASEGT. CDR3 length: 13 amino acids. CDR3 residues: CASSARVDTEAFF. In DNA form, the CDR3 reads TGTGCCAGCAGTGCCAGAGTAGACACTGAAGCTTTCTTT.

The gene calls are TRBV7-9 and TRBJ2-3; TRBD2 is a possible D gene (5 bases). The CDR3 has 13 amino acids. Germline assignment: CDR1 SEHNR and CDR2 FQNEAQ (reference sequence). V was pared by 1 base and J by 6 bases, with 8 bases between. In nucleotides, the CDR3 is TGTGCCAGCAGCTTAGGCCCTAGCGATACGCAGTATTTT. Amino acids: CASSLGPSDTQYF.

J is TRBJ1-3 and V is TRBV13; the D is unclear. The germline V gene encodes CDR1 PRHDT and CDR2 FYEKMQ (reference sequence). The CDR3 has 13 residues. V dropped 5 bases and J dropped 6 bases, with 11 bases sitting between them. In DNA form, the CDR3 reads TGTGCCAGCAGCCTCACTTCCCAAAACACCATATATTTT. Amino acids: CASSLTSQNTIYF. Looking up the rest from reference TRBV13 and TRBJ1-3 gives the full variable domain: AAGVIQSPRHLIKEKRETATLKCYPIPRHDTVYWYQQGPGQDPQFLISFYEKMQSDKGSIPDRFSAQQFSDYHSELNMSSLELGDSALYFCASSLTSQNTIYFGEGSWLTVV.

The chain carries TRBV6-5 and TRBJ1-1; the D is unclear. The V gene's germline CDR1 is MNHEY and CDR2 SVGAGI. CDR3 length: 14 amino acids. Trimming took 5 bases from V and 3 from J, leaving 13 bases between them. Written as DNA, the CDR3 is TGTGCCAGCAGTCCCCCCGACCGGTACACTGAAGCTTTCTTT. Its protein product is CASSPPDRYTEAFF.

The chain recombines TRBV5-1 with TRBJ2-4; D possibly corresponds to TRBD1 (6 bases). Per germline, CDR1 SGHRS and CDR2 YFSETQ. CDR3 length equals 15 residues. V lost 4 bases and J 1 base, leaving 12 bases between the germline ends. The CDR3 loop is CASSPFQGAKNIQYF. The CDR3 bases are TGCGCCAGCAGCCCTTTCCAGGGGGCCAAAAACATTCAGTACTTC.

This clone appeared a single time. This chain joins TRBV5-8 and TRBJ1-1; the D is unclear. The CDR3 loop spans 15 amino acids. V gave up 3 bases and J gave up 11 bases, with 23 bases separating them. Germline CDR1 SGHTS, CDR2 YDEGEE. In nucleotides, the CDR3 is TGTGCCAGCAGCTATGAATCCACGACTCGAGTAAGGGCTTTCTTT. It is translated as CASSYESTTRVRAFF.

The V call is TRBV29-1, the J call TRBJ1-1; the match to TRBD1 covers 7 bases. V lost 4 bases to trimming and J lost 11 bases; unmatched junction nucleotides: 10. Germline V CDR1 and CDR2: SQVTM, ANQGSEA. This CDR3 is 12 amino acids long. The CDR3 loop is CSVAQPTGRAFF. DNA for the CDR3: TGCAGCGTTGCCCAACCGACAGGGAGGGCTTTCTTT. Based on the CDR3 plus reference TRBV29-1 and TRBJ1-1, the full variable domain is SAVISQKPSRDICQRGTSLTIQCQVDSQVTMMFWYRQQPGQSLTLIATANQGSEATYESGFVIDKFPISRPNLTFSTLTVSNMSPEDSSIYLCSVAQPTGRAFFGQGTRLTVV.

This chain links TRBV5-1 with TRBJ2-5; TRBD2 matches at 9 bases. Per germline, CDR1 SGHRS and CDR2 YFSETQ. CDR3 size: 17 residues. V lost 1 base and J lost 5; bases outside the gene matches: 12. CDR3 residues: CASSLRPAGGPDETQYF. The CDR3 nucleotides are TGCGCCAGCAGCTTGCGGCCGGCGGGGGGGCCAGATGAGACCCAGTACTTC.

The V call is TRBV11-2, the J call TRBJ1-2; D unclear. V shed 5 bases and J shed 8 bases, with 15 bases lying between them. The CDR3 has 13 amino acids. The germline V gene has CDR1 SGHAT and CDR2 FQNNGV. The CDR3 spells CASSLTDLSGYTF. The CDR3 region has the DNA TGTGCCAGCAGCCTAACAGATCTAAGCGGCTACACCTTC. The entire variable domain, with the rest obtained from reference TRBV11-2 and TRBJ1-2, is as follows: EAGVAQSPRYKIIEKRQSVAFWCNPISGHATLYWYQQILGQGPKLLIQFQNNGVVDDSQLPKDRFSAERLKGVDSTLKIQPAKLEDSAVYLCASSLTDLSGYTFGSGTRLTVV.

The V and J genes are TRBV7-9 and TRBJ2-3; TRBD2 might be the D (7 bases). CDR1 and CDR2 (germline): SEHNR, FQNEAQ (reference sequence). CDR3 length: 17 amino acids. With 4 bases removed from V and 1 base from J, the gap between germline ends came to 18 bases. The CDR3 loop reads CASSSGAPAGGTDTQYF. The CDR3 DNA reads as TGTGCCAGCAGCTCAGGGGCCCCCGCGGGAGGCACAGATACGCAGTATTTT.